This TCR beta chain was profiled in a study of response to subunit inactivated influenza vaccine (dated by TCRdb to 2016 to 2019). Context from the whole study: To follow how T cells responded to a trivalent subunit inactivated influenza vaccine, the researchers relied on deep quantitative profiling of the T cell receptor repertoire. Results the study describes overall, beyond this receptor: It was suggested by the authors that each seasonal influenza vaccination may recruit only a limited number of new T cells.

Libraries were prepared through RT-PCR. Reads for this sample came from an Illumina HiSeq 2500. Using fastp at Q25 and MiXCR, TCRdb reprocessed the public reads and kept productive beta chains. Duplicate CDR3 protein sequences are folded into a single record with the most common DNA and genes. The sample contains hundreds of thousands of distinct CDR3 sequences, approximately 17% of them found a single time. The ten most abundant clones make up approximately 11% of the sample. Cut back by 6 bases and 2 bases, the V and J ends lie 11 bases apart. The CDR3 goes from the cysteine to the phenylalanine over 13 residues. Here the CDR3 DNA is all that survives: 39 bases in frame from base 1. The germline V gene (reference sequence) provides CDR1 SEHNR and CDR2 FQNEAQ. To note about this clonotype: Its antigen target is currently unknown. Within one base of it there is no much larger clone, and no base qualities were kept.

This specimen consisted of PBMCs from blood, obtained 4 to 6 days after vaccination. This TCR came from a man aged 45-65 years who received an inactivated influenza vaccine. Donor details come from another sample of the same person, matched by shared clones. Here the chain combines TRBV7-9 and TRBJ2-7; the D gene could be either TRBD1 or TRBD2, each agreeing at 5 bases. The DNA reads TGTGCCAGCAGTAAGGGACCAACCTACGAGCAGTACTTC. This translates into CASSKGPTYEQYF. Here the CDR3 is joined to the reference TRBV7-9 and TRBJ2-7 genes, and the full variable domain is: DTGVSQNPRHKITKRGQNVTFRCDPISEHNRLYWYRQTLGQGPEFLTYFQNEAQLEKSRLLSDRFSAERPKGSFSTLEIQRTEQGDSAMYLCASSKGPTYEQYFGPGTRLTVT.